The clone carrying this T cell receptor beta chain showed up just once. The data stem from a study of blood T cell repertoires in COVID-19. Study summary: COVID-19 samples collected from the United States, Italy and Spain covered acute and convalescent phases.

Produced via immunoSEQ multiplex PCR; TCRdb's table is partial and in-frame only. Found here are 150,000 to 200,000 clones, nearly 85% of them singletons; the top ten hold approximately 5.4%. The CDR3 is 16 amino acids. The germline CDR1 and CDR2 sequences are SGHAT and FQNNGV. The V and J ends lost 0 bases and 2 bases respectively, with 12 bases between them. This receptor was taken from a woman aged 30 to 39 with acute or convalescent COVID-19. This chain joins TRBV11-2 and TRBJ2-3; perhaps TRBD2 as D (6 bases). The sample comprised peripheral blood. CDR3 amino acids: CASSLDLGGNTDTQYF. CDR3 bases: TGTGCCAGCAGCTTAGATCTTGGGGGGAACACAGATACGCAGTATTTT.